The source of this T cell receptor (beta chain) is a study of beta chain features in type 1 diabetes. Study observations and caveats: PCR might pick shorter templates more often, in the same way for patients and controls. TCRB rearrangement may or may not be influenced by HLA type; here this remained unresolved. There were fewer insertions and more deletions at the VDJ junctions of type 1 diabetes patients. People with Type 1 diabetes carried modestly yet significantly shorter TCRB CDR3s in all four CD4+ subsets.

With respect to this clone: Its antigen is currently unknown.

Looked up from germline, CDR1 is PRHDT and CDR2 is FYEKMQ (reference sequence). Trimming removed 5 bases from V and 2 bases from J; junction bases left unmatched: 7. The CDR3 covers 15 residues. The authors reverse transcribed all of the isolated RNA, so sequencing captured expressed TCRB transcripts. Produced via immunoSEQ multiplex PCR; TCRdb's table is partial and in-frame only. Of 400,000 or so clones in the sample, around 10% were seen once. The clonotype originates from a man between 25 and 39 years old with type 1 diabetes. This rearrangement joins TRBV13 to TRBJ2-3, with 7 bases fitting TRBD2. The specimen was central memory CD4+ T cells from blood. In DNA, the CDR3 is TGTGCCAGCAGCACCCGGACTAGAACCACAGATACGCAGTATTTT. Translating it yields CASSTRTRTTDTQYF. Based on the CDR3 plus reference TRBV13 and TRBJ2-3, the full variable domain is AAGVIQSPRHLIKEKRETATLKCYPIPRHDTVYWYQQGPGQDPQFLISFYEKMQSDKGSIPDRFSAQQFSDYHSELNMSSLELGDSALYFCASSTRTRTTDTQYFGPGTRLTVL.